Listed here are 7 T cell receptor beta chains from one sample, sequenced in a study of T cell responses to AZD1222 COVID-19 vaccine. TCRdb keeps only in-frame clones here, not all; method: immunoSEQ multiplex PCR. This sample has roughly 140,000 clones; 88% occur once, and the top ten carry 3% to 4%. This specimen consisted of peripheral blood, obtained on day 0 of MenACWY control vaccination. These receptor sequences come from an adult in good health.

V is TRBV21-1 and J is TRBJ2-3; the table's D call TRBD2 went unverified against the DNA. TRBV21-1 has pseudogene status. CDR3 length: 24 amino acids. In nucleotides, the CDR3 is TGTGCCAGCAGCAAAGATCTAGCGGGAGGCGAACGGTGGAGTCGGGGCCCGAACACAGATACGCAGTATTTT. This encodes CASSKDLAGGERWSRGPNTDTQYF.

The rearrangement uses TRBV28 and TRBJ1-5; 8 nucleotides match TRBD1. The germline CDR1 and CDR2 sequences are MDHEN and SYDVKM. This CDR3 comprises 17 residues. With 5 bases clipped from V and 5 bases from J, the junction kept 14 bases outside the gene matches. The CDR3 sequence is CASSNSDPGQVYQPQHF. CDR3 nucleotides: TGTGCCAGCAGTAACTCTGATCCGGGACAGGTCTATCAGCCCCAGCATTTT.

The chain combines TRBV7-2 with TRBJ2-7; TRBD2 agrees at 7 bases. V dropped 1 base and J dropped 5; count of bases not matched to a gene: 8. Germline loops: CDR1 SGHTA, CDR2 FQGNSA. This CDR3 is 15 amino acids long. The CDR3 DNA is TGTGCCAGCAGCTTAGTCTGGGGAGGGGAGAACGAGCAGTACTTC. It specifies CASSLVWGGENEQYF.

J is TRBJ2-7 and V is TRBV6-5; unclear D gene. Trimming stripped 6 bases from V and 3 bases from J, with 18 bases between. Germline V gene data show CDR1 as MNHEY and CDR2 as SVGAGI. The CDR3 has 15 amino acids. CDR3 nucleotide sequence: TGTGCCAGCAGAGTTCCCCGGAACCCGTTCTACGAGCAGTACTTC. Translated: CASRVPRNPFYEQYF.

The rearrangement joins TRBV24-1 to TRBJ2-1; D may be TRBD1 or TRBD2 (5 bases each). The CDR3 runs 15 residues. Trimming removed 11 bases from V and 8 bases from J, with 24 bases in between. Germline assignment: CDR1 KGHDR and CDR2 SFDVKD. The CDR3 nucleotides read TGTGCCAAAGCAGGTTTTGGGGGATCCTTGGATGAGCAGTTCTTC. Protein product: CAKAGFGGSLDEQFF.

The CDR3 DNA reads as TGTGCCAGCAGTTACGGGGGACAGGGGAACACCATATATTTT. This sequence encodes CASSYGGQGNTIYF. The chain carries TRBV6-2 or TRBV6-3 and TRBJ1-3; TRBD1 matches 10 bases. From germline, CDR1 is MNHEY and CDR2 SVGEGT. This CDR3 spans 14 amino acids. Germline trimming cut 2 bases from V and 7 bases from J; bases unmatched to any gene: 2.

This rearrangement joins TRBV11-3 to TRBJ2-1, with D unresolved. The CDR3 has 16 amino acids. Trimming took 2 bases from V and 6 from J, leaving 17 bases between them. Germline V gene sequence: CDR1 SGHNT, CDR2 YENEEA. The DNA of the CDR3 is TGTGCCAGCAGCTTACCTCTCAGAGAGTATCGCAATGAGCAGTTCTTC. Translated: CASSLPLREYRNEQFF.